The clone carrying this TCR beta chain occurred a few times. Germline V gene data show CDR1 as LNHDA and CDR2 as SQIVND (reference sequence). CDR3 length: 14 residues. The junction had 6 bases not matched to a gene; V was cut back by 5 bases and J by 6 bases. The assay was immunoSEQ multiplex PCR, and TCRdb's table has in-frame clones only and misses some. The data show 28,000 or so clones, 70% to 90% seen once. The sample is drawn from a study of blood T cell repertoires in COVID-19. The wider study: The analysed material was cDNA or gDNA that came from T cells, B-cell-depleted T cells, or PBMCs.

The clonotype was recovered from a man aged 60 to 69 with COVID-19, enrolled during active disease. What was sequenced was peripheral blood. V usage is TRBV19 and J usage is TRBJ2-5; 10 bases match TRBD2. CDR3 nucleotides: TGTGCCAGTAGTTTCGCTAGCGGGAGCCAGACCCAGTACTTC. It codes for CASSFASGSQTQYF.